These 11 T cell receptor beta chains were all obtained from the same sample, sequenced in a study of shared clonotypes between healthy human individuals. TCRdb keeps only in-frame clones here, not all; method: immunoSEQ multiplex PCR. Among approximately 590,000 clones listed, around 95% were seen once. It was CD45RO-negative cells, positively selected for CCR7, that made up naive CD8 cells, with terminally differentiated effector memory CD45RA+ cells excluded. The source material was naive CD8+ T cells sorted from blood. The receptors were sampled from a woman in her 30s in good health.

J is TRBJ2-5 and V is TRBV5-4; D call uncertain. The V end was cut by 2 bases, the J end by 1 base, with 6 bases between. CDR3 size: 13 residues. Germline CDR1 is SGHNT and CDR2 is YYREEE (reference sequence). CDR3 DNA sequence: TGTGCCAGCAGCTTAGACACCCAAGAGACCCAGTACTTC. Translating gives CASSLDTQETQYF.

The rearrangement uses TRBV2 and TRBJ2-2; the D is unclear. From germline, CDR1 is SNHLY and CDR2 FYNNEI. CDR3 length: 12 amino acids. With 5 bases removed from V and 5 bases from J, the gap between germline ends came to 6 bases. The CDR3 reads CASSLVTGELFF. The CDR3 DNA follows: TGTGCCAGCAGTCTGGTAACCGGGGAGCTGTTTTTT.

The V and J genes are TRBV6-5 and TRBJ2-7, with 7 bases matching TRBD1. V lost 5 bases and J lost 2; bases outside the gene matches: 6. The CDR3 has 14 residues. Germline assignment: CDR1 MNHEY and CDR2 SVGAGI. The DNA of the CDR3 is TGTGCCAGCAGTGAGAGACAGGGAGCCTACGAGCAGTACTTC. This codes for CASSERQGAYEQYF.

The V gene is TRBV5-4, the J gene TRBJ1-5; D is undetermined. Germline-derived CDR1 and CDR2 are SGHNT and YYREEE (reference sequence). This CDR3 spans 15 amino acids. Trimming took off 10 bases at V and 6 bases at J, with 23 bases between the two ends. The chain's CDR3 is CALISEAAISQPQHF. The CDR3 DNA is TGTGCCTTAATATCGGAGGCGGCCATCTCTCAGCCCCAGCATTTT.

The chain joins TRBV7-2 to TRBJ2-7; the D is unclear. This CDR3 contains 13 residues. Germline V gene data show CDR1 as SGHTA and CDR2 as FQGNSA. Between the trimmed V and J ends, which lost 3 bases and 2 bases, there was a span of 8 bases. CDR3 in DNA: TGTGCCAGCAGCTTGGCGGCGACCTACGAGCAGTACTTC. Residues: CASSLAATYEQYF.

This chain links TRBV5-1 with TRBJ1-4; the D is unclear. V was cut by 6 bases and J by 7 bases, with 16 bases left in between. CDR1 and CDR2 (germline): SGHRS, YFSETQ. The CDR3 runs to 14 residues. The CDR3 DNA reads as TGCGCCAGCAAAAGCGGGCAAAGCGGTGAAAAACTGTTTTTT. Translating gives CASKSGQSGEKLFF. The full variable domain, with the rest looked up from reference TRBV5-1 and TRBJ1-4, is KAGVTQTPRYLIKTRGQQVTLSCSPISGHRSVSWYQQTPGQGLQFLFEYFSETQRNKGNFPGRFSGRQFSNSRSEMNVSTLELGDSALYLCASKSGQSGEKLFFGSGTQLSVL.

The V and J genes are TRBV27 and TRBJ2-5; D possibly matches TRBD1 or TRBD2 (5 bases each). Trimming cost V 5 bases and J 0 bases, with 13 bases left between them. The CDR3 extends over 15 amino acids. In germline, CDR1 is MNHEY, CDR2 SMNVEV (reference sequence). The CDR3 DNA reads TGTGCCAGCAGTCCAGAGGGACCCTACCAAGAGACCCAGTACTTC. As protein: CASSPEGPYQETQYF.

CDR3 sequence: CASGSSGIEQYF. CDR3 DNA sequence: TGTGCCAGCGGATCTAGCGGGATCGAGCAGTACTTC. V is TRBV6-6 and J is TRBJ2-7; TRBD2 matches 9 bases. There are 12 residues in the CDR3. The germline CDR1 and CDR2 sequences are MNHNY and SVGAGI (reference sequence). Trimming took 8 bases from V and 6 from J; bases not matched to a gene: 5.

The rearrangement uses TRBV28 and TRBJ2-1; maybe TRBD1 (5 bases). V lost 7 bases and J 0 bases, leaving 10 bases between the germline ends. The CDR3 loop spans 14 amino acids. From germline, CDR1 is MDHEN and CDR2 SYDVKM. The CDR3 coding sequence is TGTGCCAGCAAGCCTCAGGGCTCCTACAATGAGCAGTTCTTC. Translating gives CASKPQGSYNEQFF.

The gene calls are TRBV6-5 and TRBJ2-1, with 10 bases aligning to TRBD2. J was trimmed by 8 bases and V by 0 bases; bases with no gene match: 4. The CDR3 covers 15 residues. CDR1 and CDR2 from the germline V gene are MNHEY and SVGAGI. CDR3 loop: CASSYSAGGLDEQFF. The CDR3 region has the DNA TGTGCCAGCAGTTACTCAGCGGGAGGGCTCGATGAGCAGTTCTTC.

The chain recombines TRBV4-1 with TRBJ2-5; 10 bases are a match to TRBD1. In germline, CDR1 is MGHRA, CDR2 YSYEKL. J lost 1 base, V lost 4 bases, and 0 bases had no gene match. The CDR3 spans 14 residues. CDR3 in DNA: TGCGCCAGCAGCCGGGACAGGGGCCAAGAGACCCAGTACTTC. Translating it yields CASSRDRGQETQYF.